Below, 8 T cell receptor beta chains from the same sample are listed, as sequenced in a study of graft-versus-host responses after intestinal transplantation (dated by TCRdb to the early 2020s). The sample's time point, from its label and the paper: cells obtained before transplantation from donor or recipient. For these TCRs, the target antigens are not known. Library construction relied on the immunoSEQ multiplex PCR assay. TCRdb took this table from immuneACCESS and kept in-frame rearrangements with V and J called. Such tables lack part of the clones; where checked against another copy, unresolved V genes explain under half of the gap, and the rest is unexplained. Counted in this sample were some 90,000 clones; roughly 90% of them appeared once. The biggest ten clones account for around 0.33% of the sample. Sequenced material: unstimulated CD4+ T cells sorted from spleen or lymph node cells, taken before intestinal transplant. These receptors came from a human donor who received an intestinal transplant.

This chain links TRBV5-1 with TRBJ2-7; TRBD1 matches at 7 bases. The CDR3 has 16 residues. V lost 3 bases and J lost 2; bases outside the gene matches: 11. The germline gives CDR1 SGHRS, CDR2 YFSETQ. The DNA of the CDR3 is TGCGCCAGCAGCTGGACCCCGGGACAGAAGACCTACGAGCAGTACTTC. Amino acids: CASSWTPGQKTYEQYF.

The V and J genes are TRBV27 and TRBJ1-1, with a tentative D call TRBD1 (6 bases). Germline CDR1 is MNHEY and CDR2 is SMNVEV (reference sequence). This CDR3 has 14 residues. The V end was cut by 5 bases, the J end by 4 bases, with 14 bases between. Here the CDR3 reads CASSRQGQITEAFF. The CDR3 nucleotides are TGTGCCAGCAGTCGGCAGGGGCAGATCACTGAAGCTTTCTTT.

This clone was seen once. V is TRBV18 and J is TRBJ2-4; D ambiguous. The germline V and J ends were trimmed by 2 bases and 0 bases, with 8 bases remaining between them. The CDR3 runs to 15 residues. CDR1 KGHSH and CDR2 LQKENI come from the germline V gene. As DNA, the CDR3 is TGTGCCAGCTCACCAGCACATCTAGCCAAAAACATTCAGTACTTC. Amino acid sequence: CASSPAHLAKNIQYF.

The chain combines TRBV4-1 with TRBJ2-7; TRBD2 agrees at 12 bases. V lost 1 base and J lost 4; bases outside the gene matches: 5. The germline gives CDR1 MGHRA, CDR2 YSYEKL. The CDR3 is 16 residues long. CDR3 in DNA: TGCGCCAGCAGCCAAGGCGGGACTAGCGGGTTATACGAGCAGTACTTC. Its protein is CASSQGGTSGLYEQYF.

The chain is built from TRBV19 and TRBJ1-1; 8 positions agree with TRBD1. The CDR3 has 12 residues. Trimming removed 5 bases from V and 6 bases from J; junction bases left unmatched: 2. From germline, CDR1 is LNHDA and CDR2 SQIVND (reference sequence). The chain's CDR3 is CASSDRGAEAFF. CDR3 nucleotide sequence: TGTGCCAGTAGTGACAGGGGAGCTGAAGCTTTCTTT. The entire variable domain, with the rest obtained from reference TRBV19 and TRBJ1-1, is as follows: DGGITQSPKYLFRKEGQNVTLSCEQNLNHDAMYWYRQDPGQGLRLIYYSQIVNDFQKGDIAEGYSVSREKKESFPLTVTSAQKNPTAFYLCASSDRGAEAFFGQGTRLTVV.

The gene calls are TRBV6-1 and TRBJ1-5, with D possibly matching TRBD1 (5 bases). The length of the CDR3 is 14 residues. V lost 5 bases and J 6 bases, leaving 14 bases between the germline ends. Germline V gene sequence: CDR1 MNHNS, CDR2 SASEGT. The CDR3 nucleotides are TGTGCCAGCAGTACCCAGAGGGGTCCTCAGCCCCAGCATTTT. It yields the protein CASSTQRGPQPQHF.

This clone was seen only once. The chain couples TRBV28 to TRBJ2-1; 10 positions agree with TRBD1. The CDR3 covers 12 residues. V lost 4 bases to trimming and J lost 14 bases; unmatched junction nucleotides: 5. Germline V gene data show CDR1 as MDHEN and CDR2 as SYDVKM. The CDR3 bases are TGTGCCAGCAGTTCCCCTGGGACAGGGGAGTTCTTC. Translation gives CASSSPGTGEFF. The whole variable domain, filled in from reference TRBV28 and TRBJ2-1, reads DVKVTQSSRYLVKRTGEKVFLECVQDMDHENMFWYRQDPGLGLRLIYFSYDVKMKEKGDIPEGYSVSREKKERFSLILESASTNQTSMYLCASSSPGTGEFFGPGTRLTVL.

The CDR3 DNA reads as TGCGCCAGCAGCTTCCAACAGGGGAGCACTGAAGCTTTCTTT. Protein product: CASSFQQGSTEAFF. The chain recombines TRBV10-1 with TRBJ1-1; 7 bases are shared with TRBD1. Per the germline V gene, CDR1 is WNHNN and CDR2 is SYGVQD (reference sequence). The CDR3 has 14 amino acids. V lost 6 bases to trimming and J lost 4 bases; unmatched junction nucleotides: 8.